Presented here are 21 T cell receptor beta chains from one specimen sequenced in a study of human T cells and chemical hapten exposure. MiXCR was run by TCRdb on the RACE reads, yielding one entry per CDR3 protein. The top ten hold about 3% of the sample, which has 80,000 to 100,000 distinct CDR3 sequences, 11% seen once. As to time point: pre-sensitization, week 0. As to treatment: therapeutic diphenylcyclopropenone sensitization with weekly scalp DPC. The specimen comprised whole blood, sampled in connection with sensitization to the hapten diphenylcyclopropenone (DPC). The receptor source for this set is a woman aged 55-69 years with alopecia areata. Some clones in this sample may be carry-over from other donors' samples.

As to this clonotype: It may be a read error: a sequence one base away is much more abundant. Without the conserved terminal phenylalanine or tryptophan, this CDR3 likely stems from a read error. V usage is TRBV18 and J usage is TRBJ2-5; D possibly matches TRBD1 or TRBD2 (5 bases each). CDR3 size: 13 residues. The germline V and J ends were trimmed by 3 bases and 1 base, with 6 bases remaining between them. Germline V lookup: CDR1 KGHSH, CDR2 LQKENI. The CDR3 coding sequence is TGTGCCAGCTCACCCGGGACCCAAGAGACCCAGTACTCC. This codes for CASSPGTQETQYS.

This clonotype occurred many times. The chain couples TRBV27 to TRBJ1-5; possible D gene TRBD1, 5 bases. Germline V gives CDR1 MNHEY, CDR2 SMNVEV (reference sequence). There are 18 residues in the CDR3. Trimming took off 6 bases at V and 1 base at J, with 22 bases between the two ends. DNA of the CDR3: TGTGCCAGCAGCCCCGCAGAGGGCAGGGCAGCAAGCAATCAGCCCCAGCATTTT. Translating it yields CASSPAEGRAASNQPQHF.

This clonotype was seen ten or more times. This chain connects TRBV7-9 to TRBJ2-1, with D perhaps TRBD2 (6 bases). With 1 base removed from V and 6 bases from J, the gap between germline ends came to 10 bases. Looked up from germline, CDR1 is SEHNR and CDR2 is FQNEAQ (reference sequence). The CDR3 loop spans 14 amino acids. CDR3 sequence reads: CASSLVAGLNEQFF. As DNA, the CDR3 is TGTGCCAGCAGCTTAGTTGCGGGGCTCAATGAGCAGTTCTTC.

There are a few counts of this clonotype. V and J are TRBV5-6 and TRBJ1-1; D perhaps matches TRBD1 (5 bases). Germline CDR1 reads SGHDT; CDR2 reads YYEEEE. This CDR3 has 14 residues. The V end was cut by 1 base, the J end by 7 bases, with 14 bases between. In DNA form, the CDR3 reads TGTGCCAGCAGCTTGCCAGGGCGCCGGGATGAAGCTTTCTTT. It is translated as CASSLPGRRDEAFF.

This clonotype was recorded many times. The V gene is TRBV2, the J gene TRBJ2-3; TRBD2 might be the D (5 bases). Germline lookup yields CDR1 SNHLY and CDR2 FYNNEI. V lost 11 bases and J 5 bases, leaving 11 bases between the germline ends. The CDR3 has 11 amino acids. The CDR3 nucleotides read TGTGCCGGTCGCCGGGGAGATACGCAGTATTTT. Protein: CAGRRGDTQYF.

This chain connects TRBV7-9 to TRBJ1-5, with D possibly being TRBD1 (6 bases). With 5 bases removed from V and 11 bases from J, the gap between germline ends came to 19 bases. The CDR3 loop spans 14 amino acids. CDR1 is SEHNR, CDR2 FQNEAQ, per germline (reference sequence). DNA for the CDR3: TGTGCCAGCAGCCTATCAGGGGTTGGGCTGACCCAGCATTTT. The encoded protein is CASSLSGVGLTQHF.

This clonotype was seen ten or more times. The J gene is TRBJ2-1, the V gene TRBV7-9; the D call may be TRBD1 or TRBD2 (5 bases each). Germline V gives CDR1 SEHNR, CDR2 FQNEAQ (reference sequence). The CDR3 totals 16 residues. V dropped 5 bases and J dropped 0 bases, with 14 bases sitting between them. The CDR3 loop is CASSPRDPSSYNEQFF. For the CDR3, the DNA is TGTGCCAGCAGCCCACGGGACCCCAGCTCCTACAATGAGCAGTTCTTC.

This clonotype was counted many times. CDR3 DNA: TGCGCCAGCAGTGCCACCGGGGGTTCAGGACAGGGGATTCAAGAGACCCAGTACTTC. Translation: CASSATGGSGQGIQETQYF. This chain joins TRBV10-1 and TRBJ2-5; 9 nucleotides agree with TRBD1. The CDR3 runs to 19 residues. The germline CDR1 and CDR2 sequences are WNHNN and SYGVQD (reference sequence). V lost 4 bases, J lost 2 bases, and 17 bases stayed unmatched.

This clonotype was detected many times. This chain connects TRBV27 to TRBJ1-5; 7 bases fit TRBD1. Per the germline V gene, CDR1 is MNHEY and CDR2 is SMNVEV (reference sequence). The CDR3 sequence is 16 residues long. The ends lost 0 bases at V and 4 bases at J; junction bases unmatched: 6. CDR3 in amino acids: CASSLSPGQLNQPQHF. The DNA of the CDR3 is TGTGCCAGCAGTTTATCTCCGGGACAGCTTAATCAGCCCCAGCATTTT.

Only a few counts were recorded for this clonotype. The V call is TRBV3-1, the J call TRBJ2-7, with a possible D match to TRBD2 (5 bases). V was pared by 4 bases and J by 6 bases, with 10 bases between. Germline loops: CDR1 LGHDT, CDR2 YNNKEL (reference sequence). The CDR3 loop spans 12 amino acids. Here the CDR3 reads CASSLGEGEQYF. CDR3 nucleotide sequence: TGTGCCAGCAGCCTCGGTGAGGGCGAGCAGTACTTC.

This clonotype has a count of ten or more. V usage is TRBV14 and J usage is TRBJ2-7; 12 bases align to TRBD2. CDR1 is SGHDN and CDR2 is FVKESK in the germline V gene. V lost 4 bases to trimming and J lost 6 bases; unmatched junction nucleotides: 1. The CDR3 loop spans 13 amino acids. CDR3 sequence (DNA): TGTGCCAGCAGCCTGGGACTAGCGGGCGAGCAGTACTTC. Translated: CASSLGLAGEQYF.

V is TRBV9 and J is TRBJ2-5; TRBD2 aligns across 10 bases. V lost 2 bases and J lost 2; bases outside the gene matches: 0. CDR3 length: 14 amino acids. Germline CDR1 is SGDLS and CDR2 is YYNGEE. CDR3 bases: TGTGCCAGCAGCGTTAGCGGGGGGCAAGAGACCCAGTACTTC. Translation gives CASSVSGGQETQYF.

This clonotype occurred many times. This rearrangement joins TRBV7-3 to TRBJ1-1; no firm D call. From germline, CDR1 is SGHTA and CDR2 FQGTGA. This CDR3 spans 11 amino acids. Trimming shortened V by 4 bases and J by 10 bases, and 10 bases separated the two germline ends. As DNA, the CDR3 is TGTGCCAGCAGCTCTACCGGGTTAGCTTTCTTT. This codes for CASSSTGLAFF.

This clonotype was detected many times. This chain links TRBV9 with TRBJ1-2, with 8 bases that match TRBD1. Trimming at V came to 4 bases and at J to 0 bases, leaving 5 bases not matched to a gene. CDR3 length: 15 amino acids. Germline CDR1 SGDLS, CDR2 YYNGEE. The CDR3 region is CASSRGQAANYGYTF. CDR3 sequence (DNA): TGTGCCAGCAGCCGGGGACAGGCTGCTAACTATGGCTACACCTTC.

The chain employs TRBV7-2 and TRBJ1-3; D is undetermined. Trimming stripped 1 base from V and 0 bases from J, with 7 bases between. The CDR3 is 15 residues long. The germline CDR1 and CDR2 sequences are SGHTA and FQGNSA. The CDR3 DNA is TGTGCCAGCAGCTTAGTGACGTTCTCTGGAAACACCATATATTTT. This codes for CASSLVTFSGNTIYF. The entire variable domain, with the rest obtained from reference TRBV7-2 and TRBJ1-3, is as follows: GAGVSQSPSNKVTEKGKDVELRCDPISGHTALYWYRQSLGQGLEFLIYFQGNSAPDKSGLPSDRFSAERTGGSVSTLTIQRTQQEDSAVYLCASSLVTFSGNTIYFGEGSWLTVV.

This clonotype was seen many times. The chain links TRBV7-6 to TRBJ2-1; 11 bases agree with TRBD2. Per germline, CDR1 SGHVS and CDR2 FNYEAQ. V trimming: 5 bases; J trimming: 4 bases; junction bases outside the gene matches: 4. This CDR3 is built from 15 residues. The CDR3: CASSEGLADYNEQFF. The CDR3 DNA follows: TGTGCCAGCAGCGAGGGACTAGCGGATTACAATGAGCAGTTCTTC.

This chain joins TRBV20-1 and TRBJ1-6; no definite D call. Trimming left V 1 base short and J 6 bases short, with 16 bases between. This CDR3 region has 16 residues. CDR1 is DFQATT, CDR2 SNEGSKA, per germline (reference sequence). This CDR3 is CSARAPRGLSNSPLHF. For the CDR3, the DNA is TGCAGTGCTAGAGCTCCCCGAGGGTTGAGTAATTCACCCCTCCACTTT.

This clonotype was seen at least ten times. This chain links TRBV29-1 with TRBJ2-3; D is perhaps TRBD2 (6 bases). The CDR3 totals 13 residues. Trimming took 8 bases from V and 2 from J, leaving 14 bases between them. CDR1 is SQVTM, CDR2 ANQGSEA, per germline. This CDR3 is CSSGDFITDTQYF. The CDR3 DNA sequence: TGCAGCTCCGGGGACTTCATCACAGATACGCAGTATTTT.

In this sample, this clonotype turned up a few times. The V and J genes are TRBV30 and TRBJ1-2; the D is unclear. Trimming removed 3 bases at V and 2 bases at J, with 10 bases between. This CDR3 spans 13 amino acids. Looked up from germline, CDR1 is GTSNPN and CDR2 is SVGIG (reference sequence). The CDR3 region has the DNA TGTGCCTGGAGAGCCGATTTGAACTATGGCTACACCTTC. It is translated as CAWRADLNYGYTF.

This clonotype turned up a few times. The CDR3 region has the DNA TGTGCCAGCAGTGAGAGCCCAGATACGCAGTATTTT. This codes for CASSESPDTQYF. The chain recombines TRBV2 with TRBJ2-3; D is uncertain. CDR1 is SNHLY and CDR2 is FYNNEI in the germline V gene. CDR3 length: 12 amino acids. Trimming stripped 3 bases from V and 4 bases from J, with 5 bases between.

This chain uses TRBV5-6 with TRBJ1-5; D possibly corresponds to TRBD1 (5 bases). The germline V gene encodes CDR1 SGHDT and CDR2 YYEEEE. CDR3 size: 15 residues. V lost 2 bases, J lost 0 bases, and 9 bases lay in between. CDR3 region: CASSFQGHSNQPQHF. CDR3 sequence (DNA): TGTGCCAGCAGCTTCCAGGGCCATAGCAATCAGCCCCAGCATTTT. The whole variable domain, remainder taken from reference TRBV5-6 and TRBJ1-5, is DAGVTQSPTHLIKTRGQQVTLRCSPKSGHDTVSWYQQALGQGPQFIFQYYEEEERQRGNFPDRFSGHQFPNYSSELNVNALLLGDSALYLCASSFQGHSNQPQHFGDGTRLSIL.